A selection of T cell receptor beta chains follows, all from one sample in a study of blood T cell repertoires in COVID-19. Profiling relied on immunoSEQ multiplex PCR, and the TCRdb table lists in-frame clones only, not all of them. The sample has 120,000 to 150,000 clones; 84% are singletons. Sequenced: peripheral blood. The receptors stem from a woman aged 45-59 years in a cohort sampled during active or convalescent COVID-19. Each CDR3 is given with its conserved first and last residue. The D gene is left open where the match is weak.

d_call j_call v_call cdr3_aa
TRBD1 TRBJ1-3 TRBV27 CASSLTGQGTGNTIYF
TRBD1 TRBJ1-1 TRBV19 CASSIYRGLRTEAFF
TRBD1 TRBJ1-2 TRBV2 CASSEQGAKEYGYTF
- TRBJ1-1 TRBV6-6 CASNTGGTEAFF
- TRBJ2-5 TRBV10-3 CAISGQGGGKTQYF
- TRBJ1-1 TRBV6-6 CASSSNQGGTEAFF
- TRBJ1-1 TRBV6-5 CASSSTGRRVNTEAFF
TRBD1 TRBJ1-1 TRBV10-1 CASSASTGSEAFF
- TRBJ1-5 TRBV5-6 CASSLRSNQPQHF
- TRBJ1-4 TRBV2 CASSTTGPTTNEKLFF
- TRBJ2-5 TRBV29-1 CSVGSLETQYF
- TRBJ1-2 TRBV4-3 CASSQDRNGQLYGYTF
- TRBJ1-5 TRBV30 CAWSRMDRDNQPQHF
- TRBJ2-3 TRBV5-1 CASSADRRTDTQYF
- TRBJ1-6 TRBV2 CASSARNVFHF
- TRBJ2-2 TRBV6-5 CASRNTIYTGELFF
- TRBJ1-2 TRBV9 CASSERGYGYTF
TRBD2 TRBJ2-1 TRBV11-3 CASSSGLAYNEQFF
- TRBJ1-1 TRBV7-8 CASSLGGVTEAFF
TRBD2 TRBJ2-3 TRBV18 CASSPTSDGTDTQYF
- TRBJ2-7 TRBV12-5 CASGLDTGQEQYF
TRBD1 TRBJ2-2 TRBV5-8 CASSFDLGQGRPGELFF
- TRBJ1-2 TRBV9 CASSSDGDGLEGYTF
TRBD1 TRBJ1-5 TRBV30 CAWSRTGGQPQHF
- TRBJ1-5 TRBV10-2 CASSEIRAPQPQHF
TRBD2 TRBJ2-5 TRBV6-6 CASRPTSGGETQYF
- TRBJ1-6 TRBV12-3/TRBV12-4 CASSTDFSPLHF
- TRBJ2-2 TRBV18 CASSPRVVSTGELFF
- TRBJ1-1 TRBV2 CASSETGLSTEAFF
TRBD1 TRBJ1-4 TRBV7-8 CASSRIQGVNEKLFF
TRBD2 TRBJ2-7 TRBV7-6 CASSPGLAGVYEQYF
- TRBJ2-3 TRBV7-3 CASSLQSGFDTQYF
- TRBJ1-1 TRBV21-1 CASSKAKGAPVMNTEAFF
- TRBJ2-3 TRBV24-1 CATSDPGTLTSTDTQYF
- TRBJ1-2 TRBV19 CASNQNYGYTF
- TRBJ2-5 TRBV5-1 CASSLIRVGETQYF
- TRBJ1-1 TRBV10-3 CAIKKTDTEAFF
TRBD1 TRBJ1-4 TRBV18 CASSPLQGASNEKLFF
TRBD2 TRBJ2-3 TRBV24-1 CATSDFETSGGPTTDTQYF
TRBD2 TRBJ2-5 TRBV5-1 CASSLPEAGGQETQYF
TRBD2 TRBJ2-3 TRBV6-4 CASSDRTSGGLGISTDTQYF
- TRBJ1-2 TRBV10-1 CASSAGTNYGYTF
TRBD1 TRBJ2-3 TRBV7-3 CASRQGPTDTQYF
- TRBJ2-7 TRBV2 CASSDLRKQYF
TRBD1 TRBJ1-2 TRBV11-2 CASSDRGRQGYTF
- TRBJ2-7 TRBV6-1 CASTEGGLGYEQYF
- TRBJ2-2 TRBV6-5 CASSIGGNTGELFF
- TRBJ2-2 TRBV12-5 CASGWQRDPSTEANTRELFF
- TRBJ1-6 TRBV4-1 CASSQILRVRGSPLHF
- TRBJ1-4 TRBV19 CASSPEQEKLFF
- TRBJ1-2 TRBV6-6 CASSQTTGVNTNYGYTF
- TRBJ2-5 TRBV9 CASSVRWGGGETQYF
TRBD1 TRBJ1-1 TRBV9 CASSVADRGTEAFF